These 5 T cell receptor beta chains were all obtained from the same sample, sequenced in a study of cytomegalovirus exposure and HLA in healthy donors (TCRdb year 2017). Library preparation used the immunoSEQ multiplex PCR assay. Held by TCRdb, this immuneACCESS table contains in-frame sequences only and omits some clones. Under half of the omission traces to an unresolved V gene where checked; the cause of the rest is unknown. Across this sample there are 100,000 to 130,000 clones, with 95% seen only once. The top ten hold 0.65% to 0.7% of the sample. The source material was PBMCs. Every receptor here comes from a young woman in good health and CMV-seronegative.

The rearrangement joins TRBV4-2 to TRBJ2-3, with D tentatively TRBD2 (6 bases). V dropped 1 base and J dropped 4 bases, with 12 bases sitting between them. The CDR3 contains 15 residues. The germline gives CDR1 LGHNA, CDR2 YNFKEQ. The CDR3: CASSQGGIAADTQYF. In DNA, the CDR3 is TGTGCCAGCAGCCAAGGCGGGATCGCGGCAGATACGCAGTATTTT.

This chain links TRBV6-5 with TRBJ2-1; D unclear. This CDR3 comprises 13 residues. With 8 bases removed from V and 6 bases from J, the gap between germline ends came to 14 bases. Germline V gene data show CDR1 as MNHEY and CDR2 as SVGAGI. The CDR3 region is CASGREVLNEQFF. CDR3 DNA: TGTGCCAGCGGCCGCGAGGTTCTCAATGAGCAGTTCTTC.

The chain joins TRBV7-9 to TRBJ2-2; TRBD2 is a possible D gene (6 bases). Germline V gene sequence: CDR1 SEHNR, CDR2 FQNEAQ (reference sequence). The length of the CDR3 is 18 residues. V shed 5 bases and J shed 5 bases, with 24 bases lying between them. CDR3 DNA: TGTGCCAGCAGCGAGTTGGGACTCGGTGCGTCTCAGACCGGGGAGCTGTTTTTT. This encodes CASSELGLGASQTGELFF.

In nucleotides, the CDR3 is TGTGCCAGCAGTGAAAAGGCGGGGGCTAACTATGGCTACACCTTC. Protein sequence: CASSEKAGANYGYTF. The chain couples TRBV6-4 to TRBJ1-2; tentatively, D is TRBD1 (5 bases). V gave up 3 bases and J gave up 0 bases, with 11 bases separating them. The germline V gene encodes CDR1 MRHNA and CDR2 SNTAGT. The CDR3 runs 15 residues.

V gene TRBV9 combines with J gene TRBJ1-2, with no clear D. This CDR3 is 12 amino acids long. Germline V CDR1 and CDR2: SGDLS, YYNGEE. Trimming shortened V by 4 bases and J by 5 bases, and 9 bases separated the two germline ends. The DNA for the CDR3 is TGTGCCAGCAGCCCCAATAGATATGGCTACACCTTC. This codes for CASSPNRYGYTF.